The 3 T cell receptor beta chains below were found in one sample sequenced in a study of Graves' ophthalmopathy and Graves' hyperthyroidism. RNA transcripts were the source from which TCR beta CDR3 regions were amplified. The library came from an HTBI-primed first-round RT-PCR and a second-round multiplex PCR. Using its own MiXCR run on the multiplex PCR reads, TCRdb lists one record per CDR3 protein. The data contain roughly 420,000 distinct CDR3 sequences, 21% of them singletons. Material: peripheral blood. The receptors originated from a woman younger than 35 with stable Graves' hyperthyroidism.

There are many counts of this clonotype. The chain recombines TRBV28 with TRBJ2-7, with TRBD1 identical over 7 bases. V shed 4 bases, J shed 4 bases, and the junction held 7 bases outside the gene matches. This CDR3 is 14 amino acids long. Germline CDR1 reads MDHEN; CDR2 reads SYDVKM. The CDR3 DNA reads TGTGCCAGCAGTTGGGCAGGGGGTCGGTACGAGCAGTACTTC. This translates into CASSWAGGRYEQYF. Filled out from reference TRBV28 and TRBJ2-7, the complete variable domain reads DVKVTQSSRYLVKRTGEKVFLECVQDMDHENMFWYRQDPGLGLRLIYFSYDVKMKEKGDIPEGYSVSREKKERFSLILESASTNQTSMYLCASSWAGGRYEQYFGPGTRLTVT.

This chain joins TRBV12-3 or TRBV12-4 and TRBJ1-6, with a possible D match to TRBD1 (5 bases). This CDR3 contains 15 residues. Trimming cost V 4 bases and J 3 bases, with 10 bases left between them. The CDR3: CASSSSGNYNSPLHF. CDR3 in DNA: TGTGCCAGCAGTTCATCAGGGAACTATAATTCACCCCTCCACTTT.

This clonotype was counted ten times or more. CDR3 DNA sequence: TGCAGCGTCTTAAAGGTCGGCAACACCATATATTTT. Its protein is CSVLKVGNTIYF. The chain uses TRBV29-1 and TRBJ1-3, with D unclear. Trimming took off 6 bases at V and 7 bases at J, with 13 bases between the two ends. CDR1 is SQVTM, CDR2 ANQGSEA, per germline. CDR3 length: 12 amino acids.